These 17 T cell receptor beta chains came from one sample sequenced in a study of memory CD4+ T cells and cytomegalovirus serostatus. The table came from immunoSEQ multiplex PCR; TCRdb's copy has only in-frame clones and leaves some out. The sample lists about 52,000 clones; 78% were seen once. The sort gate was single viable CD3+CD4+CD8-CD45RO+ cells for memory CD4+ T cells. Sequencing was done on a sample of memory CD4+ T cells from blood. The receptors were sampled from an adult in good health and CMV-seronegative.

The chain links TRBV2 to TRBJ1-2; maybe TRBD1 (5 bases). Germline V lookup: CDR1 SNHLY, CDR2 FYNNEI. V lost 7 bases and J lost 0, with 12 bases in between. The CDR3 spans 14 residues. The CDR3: CASTAGGTNYGYTF. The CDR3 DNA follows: TGTGCCAGCACCGCGGGGGGGACTAACTATGGCTACACCTTC.

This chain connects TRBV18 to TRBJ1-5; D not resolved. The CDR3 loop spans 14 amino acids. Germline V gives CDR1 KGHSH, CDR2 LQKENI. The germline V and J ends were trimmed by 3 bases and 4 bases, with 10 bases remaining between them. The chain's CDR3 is CASSPGFRNQPQHF. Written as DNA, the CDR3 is TGTGCCAGCTCACCTGGGTTTCGGAATCAGCCCCAGCATTTT.

The CDR3 loop reads CASSPVQGWSTEAFF. The CDR3 DNA sequence: TGTGCCAGCTCACCGGTTCAGGGATGGAGCACTGAAGCTTTCTTT. The chain employs TRBV18 and TRBJ1-1; weak D call: TRBD1 (5 bases). Germline assignment: CDR1 KGHSH and CDR2 LQKENI. Trimming pared 3 bases from V and 4 bases from J, leaving 15 bases between. The CDR3 loop spans 15 amino acids.

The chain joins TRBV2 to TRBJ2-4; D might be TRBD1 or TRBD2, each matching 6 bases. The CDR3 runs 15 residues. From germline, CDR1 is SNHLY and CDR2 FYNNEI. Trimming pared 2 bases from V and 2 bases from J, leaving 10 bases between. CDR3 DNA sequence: TGTGCCAGCAGTGAAAGGGGGGCTACCAAAAACATTCAGTACTTC. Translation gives CASSERGATKNIQYF.

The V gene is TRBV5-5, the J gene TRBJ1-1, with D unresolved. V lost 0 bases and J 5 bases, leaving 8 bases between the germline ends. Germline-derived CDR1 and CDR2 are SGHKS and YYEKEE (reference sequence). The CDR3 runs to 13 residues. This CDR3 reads CASSLDGGTEAFF. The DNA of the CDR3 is TGTGCCAGCAGCTTGGACGGAGGAACTGAAGCTTTCTTT. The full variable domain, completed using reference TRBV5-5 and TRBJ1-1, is DAGVTQSPTHLIKTRGQQVTLRCSPISGHKSVSWYQQVLGQGPQFIFQYYEKEERGRGNFPDRFSARQFPNYSSELNVNALLLGDSALYLCASSLDGGTEAFFGQGTRLTVV.

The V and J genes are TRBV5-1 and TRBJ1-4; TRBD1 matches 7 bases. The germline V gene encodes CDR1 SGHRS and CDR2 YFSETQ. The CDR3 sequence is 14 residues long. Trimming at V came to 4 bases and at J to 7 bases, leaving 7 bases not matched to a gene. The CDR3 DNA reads TGCGCCAGCAGCCGACAGGGCACGGGTGAAAAACTGTTTTTT. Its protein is CASSRQGTGEKLFF. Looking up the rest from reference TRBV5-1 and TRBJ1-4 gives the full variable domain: KAGVTQTPRYLIKTRGQQVTLSCSPISGHRSVSWYQQTPGQGLQFLFEYFSETQRNKGNFPGRFSGRQFSNSRSEMNVSTLELGDSALYLCASSRQGTGEKLFFGSGTQLSVL.

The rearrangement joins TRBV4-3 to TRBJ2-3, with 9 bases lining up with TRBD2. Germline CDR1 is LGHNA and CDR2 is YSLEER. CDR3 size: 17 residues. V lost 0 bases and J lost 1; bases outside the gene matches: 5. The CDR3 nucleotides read TGCGCCAGCAGCCAAGATTTGATAGCGGGGGGCACAGATACGCAGTATTTT. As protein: CASSQDLIAGGTDTQYF.

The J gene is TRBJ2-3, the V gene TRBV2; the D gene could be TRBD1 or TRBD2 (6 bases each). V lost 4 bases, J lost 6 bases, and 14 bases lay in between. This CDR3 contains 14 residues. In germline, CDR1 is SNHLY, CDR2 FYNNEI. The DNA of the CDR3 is TGTGCCAGCAGTGGGGGAGTAGGGGGGGATACGCAGTATTTT. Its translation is CASSGGVGGDTQYF.

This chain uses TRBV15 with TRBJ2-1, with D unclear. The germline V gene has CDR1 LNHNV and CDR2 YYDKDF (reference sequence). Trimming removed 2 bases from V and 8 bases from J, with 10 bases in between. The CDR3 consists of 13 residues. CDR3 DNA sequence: TGTGCCACCAGCAGACCAGACATCCATGAGCAGTTCTTC. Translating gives CATSRPDIHEQFF.

CDR3 region: CSVFTGNTEAFF. The CDR3, as DNA: TGCAGCGTTTTTACAGGGAACACTGAAGCTTTCTTT. The J gene is TRBJ1-1, the V gene TRBV29-1, with D possibly matching TRBD1 (5 bases). The V end lost 5 bases, the J end lost 1 base, and 8 bases lay between the germline ends. CDR1 is SQVTM and CDR2 is ANQGSEA in the germline V gene. This CDR3 spans 12 amino acids.

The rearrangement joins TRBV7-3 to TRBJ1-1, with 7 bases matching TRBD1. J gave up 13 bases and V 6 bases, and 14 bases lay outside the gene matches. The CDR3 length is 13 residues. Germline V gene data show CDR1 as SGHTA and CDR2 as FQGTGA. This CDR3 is CASRRDRELKLFF. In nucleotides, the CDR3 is TGTGCCAGCAGACGTGACAGGGAACTGAAGCTTTTCTTT.

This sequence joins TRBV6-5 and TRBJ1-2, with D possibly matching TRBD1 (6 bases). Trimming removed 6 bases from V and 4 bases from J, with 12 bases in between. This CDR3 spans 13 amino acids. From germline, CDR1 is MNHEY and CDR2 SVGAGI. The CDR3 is CASRPDSLYGYTF. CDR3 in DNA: TGTGCCAGCAGGCCGGACAGTCTCTATGGCTACACCTTC.

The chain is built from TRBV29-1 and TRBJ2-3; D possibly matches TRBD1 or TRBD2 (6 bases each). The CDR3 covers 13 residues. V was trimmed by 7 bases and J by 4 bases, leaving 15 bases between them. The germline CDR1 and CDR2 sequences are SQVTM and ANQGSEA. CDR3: CSARFGGSDTQYF. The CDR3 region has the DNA TGCAGCGCCCGGTTCGGGGGCTCAGATACGCAGTATTTT.

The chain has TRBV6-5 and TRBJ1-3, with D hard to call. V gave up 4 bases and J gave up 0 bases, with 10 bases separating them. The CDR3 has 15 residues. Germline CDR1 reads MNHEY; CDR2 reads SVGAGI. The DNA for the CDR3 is TGTGCCAGCAGTTTAGGGAGTCCCTCTGGAAACACCATATATTTT. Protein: CASSLGSPSGNTIYF.

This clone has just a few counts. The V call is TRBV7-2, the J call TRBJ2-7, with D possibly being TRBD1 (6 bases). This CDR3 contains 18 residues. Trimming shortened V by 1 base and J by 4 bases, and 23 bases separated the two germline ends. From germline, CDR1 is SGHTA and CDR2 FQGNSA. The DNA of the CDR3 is TGTGCCAGCAGCTTAGGGGGGCCCGGGACCACAACTGATTACGAGCAGTACTTC. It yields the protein CASSLGGPGTTTDYEQYF.

The CDR3 spells CASSLARGPNTGELFF. The CDR3 region has the DNA TGTGCCAGCAGCTTAGCGAGGGGACCCAACACCGGGGAGCTGTTTTTT. This rearrangement joins TRBV7-9 to TRBJ2-2; D possibly matches TRBD1 or TRBD2 (5 bases each). With 0 bases removed from V and 2 bases from J, the gap between germline ends came to 10 bases. CDR1 SEHNR and CDR2 FQNEAQ come from the germline V gene (reference sequence). The CDR3 runs to 16 residues.

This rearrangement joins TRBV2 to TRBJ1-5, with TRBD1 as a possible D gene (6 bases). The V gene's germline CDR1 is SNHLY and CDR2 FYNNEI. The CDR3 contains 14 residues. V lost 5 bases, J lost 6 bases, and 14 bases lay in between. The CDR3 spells CASSPPDRTQPQHF. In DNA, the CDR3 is TGTGCCAGCAGTCCTCCAGACAGGACTCAGCCCCAGCATTTT. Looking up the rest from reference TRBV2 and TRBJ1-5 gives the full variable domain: EPEVTQTPSHQVTQMGQEVILRCVPISNHLYFYWYRQILGQKVEFLVSFYNNEISEKSEIFDDQFSVERPDGSNFTLKIRSTKLEDSAMYFCASSPPDRTQPQHFGDGTRLSIL.